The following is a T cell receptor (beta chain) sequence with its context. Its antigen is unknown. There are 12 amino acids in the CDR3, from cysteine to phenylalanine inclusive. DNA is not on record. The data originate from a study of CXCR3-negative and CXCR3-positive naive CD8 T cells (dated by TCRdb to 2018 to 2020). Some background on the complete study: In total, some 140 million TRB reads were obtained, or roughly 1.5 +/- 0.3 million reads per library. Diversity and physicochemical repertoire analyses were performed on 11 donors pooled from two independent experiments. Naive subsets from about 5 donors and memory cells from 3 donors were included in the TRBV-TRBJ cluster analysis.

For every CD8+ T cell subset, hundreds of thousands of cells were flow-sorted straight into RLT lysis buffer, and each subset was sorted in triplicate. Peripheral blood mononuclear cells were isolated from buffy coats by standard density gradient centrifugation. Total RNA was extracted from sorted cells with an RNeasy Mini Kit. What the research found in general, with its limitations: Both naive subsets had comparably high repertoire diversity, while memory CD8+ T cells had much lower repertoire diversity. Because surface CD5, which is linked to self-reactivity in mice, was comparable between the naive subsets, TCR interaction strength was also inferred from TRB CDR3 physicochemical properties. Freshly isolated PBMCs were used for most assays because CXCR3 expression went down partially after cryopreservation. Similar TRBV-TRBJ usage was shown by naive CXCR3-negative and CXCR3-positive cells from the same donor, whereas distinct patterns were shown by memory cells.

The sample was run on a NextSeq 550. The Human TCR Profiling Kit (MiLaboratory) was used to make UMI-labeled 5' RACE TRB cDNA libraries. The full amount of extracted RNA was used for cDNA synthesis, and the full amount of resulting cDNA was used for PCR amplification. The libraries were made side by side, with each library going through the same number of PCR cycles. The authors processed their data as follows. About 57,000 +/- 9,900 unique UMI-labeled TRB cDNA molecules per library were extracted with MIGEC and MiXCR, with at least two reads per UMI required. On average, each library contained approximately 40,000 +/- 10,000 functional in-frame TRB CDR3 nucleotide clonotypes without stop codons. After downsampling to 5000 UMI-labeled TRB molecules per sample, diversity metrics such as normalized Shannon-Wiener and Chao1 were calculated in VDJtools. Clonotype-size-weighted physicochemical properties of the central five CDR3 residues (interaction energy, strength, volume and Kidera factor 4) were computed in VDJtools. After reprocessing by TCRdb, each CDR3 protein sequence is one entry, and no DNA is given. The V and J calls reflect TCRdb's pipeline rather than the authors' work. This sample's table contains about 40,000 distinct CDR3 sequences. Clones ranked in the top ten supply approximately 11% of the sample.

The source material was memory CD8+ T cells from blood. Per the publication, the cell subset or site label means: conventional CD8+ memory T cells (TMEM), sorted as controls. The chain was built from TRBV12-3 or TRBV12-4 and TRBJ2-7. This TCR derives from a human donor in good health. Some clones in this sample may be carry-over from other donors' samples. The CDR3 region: CASSFPSYEQYF.